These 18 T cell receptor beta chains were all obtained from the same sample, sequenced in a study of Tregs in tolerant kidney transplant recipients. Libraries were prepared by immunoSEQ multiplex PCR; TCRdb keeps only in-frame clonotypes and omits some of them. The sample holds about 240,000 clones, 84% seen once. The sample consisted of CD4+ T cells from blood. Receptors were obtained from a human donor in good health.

The DNA for the CDR3 is TGCGCCAGCAGCTTGGCCGCAGGGAATGAAAAACTGTTTTTT. Its translation is CASSLAAGNEKLFF. The chain is built from TRBV5-1 and TRBJ1-4; D possibly corresponds to TRBD1 (5 bases). Germline CDR1 is SGHRS and CDR2 is YFSETQ. The CDR3 has 14 amino acids. V lost 0 bases, J lost 5 bases, and 8 bases lay in between.

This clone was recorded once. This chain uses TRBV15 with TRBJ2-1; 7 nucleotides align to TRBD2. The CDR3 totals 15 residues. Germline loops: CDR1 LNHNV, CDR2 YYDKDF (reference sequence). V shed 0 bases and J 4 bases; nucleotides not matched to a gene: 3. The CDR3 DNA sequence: TGTGCCACCAGCAGAGACCCTAGCGGTTACAATGAGCAGTTCTTC. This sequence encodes CATSRDPSGYNEQFF.

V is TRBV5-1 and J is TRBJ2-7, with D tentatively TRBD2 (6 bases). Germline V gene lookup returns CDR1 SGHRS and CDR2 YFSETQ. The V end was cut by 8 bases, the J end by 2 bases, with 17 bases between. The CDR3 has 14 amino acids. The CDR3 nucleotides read TGCGCCAGTCATGCGCGGGGCGGGACCTACGAGCAGTACTTC. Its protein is CASHARGGTYEQYF.

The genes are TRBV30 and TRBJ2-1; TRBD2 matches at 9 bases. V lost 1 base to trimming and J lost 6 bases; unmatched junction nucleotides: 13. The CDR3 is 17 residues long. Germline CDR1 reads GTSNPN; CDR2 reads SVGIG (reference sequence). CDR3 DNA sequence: TGTGCCTGGAGTGGCGCCCCGTCTAGCGGGGATTTCAATGAGCAGTTCTTC. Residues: CAWSGAPSSGDFNEQFF.

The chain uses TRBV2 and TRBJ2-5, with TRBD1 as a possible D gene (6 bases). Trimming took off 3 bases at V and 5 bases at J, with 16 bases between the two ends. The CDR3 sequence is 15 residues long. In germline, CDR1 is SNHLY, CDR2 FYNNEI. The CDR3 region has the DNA TGTGCCAGCAGTGAGAAGGGGGAGAGAAGGGAGACCCAGTACTTC. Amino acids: CASSEKGERRETQYF.

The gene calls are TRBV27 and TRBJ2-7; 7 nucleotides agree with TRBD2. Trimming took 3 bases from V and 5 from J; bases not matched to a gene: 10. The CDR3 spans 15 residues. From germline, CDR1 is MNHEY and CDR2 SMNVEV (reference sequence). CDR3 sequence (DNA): TGTGCCAGCAGTTTTTGGGGCGGGAGTTTCAACGAGCAGTACTTC. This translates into CASSFWGGSFNEQYF.

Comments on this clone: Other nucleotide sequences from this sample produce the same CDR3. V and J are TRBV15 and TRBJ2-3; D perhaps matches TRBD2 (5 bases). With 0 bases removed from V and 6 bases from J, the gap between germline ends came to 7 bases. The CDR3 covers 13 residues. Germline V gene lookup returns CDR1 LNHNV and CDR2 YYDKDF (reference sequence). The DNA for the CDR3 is TGTGCCACCAGCAGAGATCGAGGGGATACGCAGTATTTT. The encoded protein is CATSRDRGDTQYF. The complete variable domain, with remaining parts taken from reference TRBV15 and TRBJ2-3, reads DAMVIQNPRYQVTQFGKPVTLSCSQTLNHNVMYWYQQKSSQAPKLLFHYYDKDFNNEADTPDNFQSRRPNTSFCFLDIRSPGLGDTAMYLCATSRDRGDTQYFGPGTRLTVL.

The CDR3 reads CASSSPPVQETQYF. For the CDR3, the DNA is TGTGCCAGCAGCTCTCCCCCGGTTCAAGAGACCCAGTACTTC. The J gene is TRBJ2-5, the V gene TRBV11-2; no clear D. With 4 bases removed from V and 2 bases from J, the gap between germline ends came to 11 bases. The CDR3 is 14 amino acids. CDR1 and CDR2 (germline): SGHAT, FQNNGV. The full variable domain, its missing parts supplied by reference TRBV11-2 and TRBJ2-5, is EAGVAQSPRYKIIEKRQSVAFWCNPISGHATLYWYQQILGQGPKLLIQFQNNGVVDDSQLPKDRFSAERLKGVDSTLKIQPAKLEDSAVYLCASSSPPVQETQYFGPGTRLLVL.

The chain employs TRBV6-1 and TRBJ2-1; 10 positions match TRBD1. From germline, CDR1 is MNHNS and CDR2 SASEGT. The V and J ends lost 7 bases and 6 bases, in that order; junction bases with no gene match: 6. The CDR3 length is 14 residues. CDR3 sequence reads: CASKPGQGLNEQFF. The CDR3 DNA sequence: TGTGCCAGCAAGCCGGGACAGGGGCTCAATGAGCAGTTCTTC.

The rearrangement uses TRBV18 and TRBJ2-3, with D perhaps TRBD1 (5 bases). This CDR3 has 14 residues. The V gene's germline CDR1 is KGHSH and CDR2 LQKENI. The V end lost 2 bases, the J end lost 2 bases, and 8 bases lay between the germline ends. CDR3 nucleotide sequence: TGTGCCAGCTCACCAGAGACAGCCACAGATACGCAGTATTTT. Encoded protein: CASSPETATDTQYF.

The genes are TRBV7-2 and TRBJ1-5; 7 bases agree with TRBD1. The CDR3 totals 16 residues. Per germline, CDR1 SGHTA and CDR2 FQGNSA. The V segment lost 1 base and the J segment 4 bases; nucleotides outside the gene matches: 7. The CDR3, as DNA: TGTGCCAGCAGCTTAGGACAGGGCGGGGGGAATCAGCCCCAGCATTTT. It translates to CASSLGQGGGNQPQHF.

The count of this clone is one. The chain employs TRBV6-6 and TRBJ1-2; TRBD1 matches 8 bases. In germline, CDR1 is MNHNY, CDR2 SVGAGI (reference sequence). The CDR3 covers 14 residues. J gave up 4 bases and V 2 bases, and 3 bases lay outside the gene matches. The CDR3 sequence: CASSYGDRGYGYTF. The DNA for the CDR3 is TGTGCCAGCAGTTACGGCGACAGGGGCTATGGCTACACCTTC.

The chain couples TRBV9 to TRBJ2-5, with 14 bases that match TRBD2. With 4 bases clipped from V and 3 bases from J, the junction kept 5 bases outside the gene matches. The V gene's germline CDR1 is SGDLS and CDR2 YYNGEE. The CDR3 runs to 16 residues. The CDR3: CASSWTSGGTKETQYF. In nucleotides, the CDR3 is TGTGCCAGCAGCTGGACTAGCGGGGGGACTAAAGAGACCCAGTACTTC.

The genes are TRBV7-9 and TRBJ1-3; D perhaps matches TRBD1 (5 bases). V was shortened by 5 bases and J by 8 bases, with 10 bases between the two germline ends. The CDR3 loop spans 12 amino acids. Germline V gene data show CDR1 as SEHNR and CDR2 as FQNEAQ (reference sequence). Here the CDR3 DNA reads TGTGCCAGCAGCCCTCAGGGTTACACCATATATTTT. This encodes CASSPQGYTIYF.

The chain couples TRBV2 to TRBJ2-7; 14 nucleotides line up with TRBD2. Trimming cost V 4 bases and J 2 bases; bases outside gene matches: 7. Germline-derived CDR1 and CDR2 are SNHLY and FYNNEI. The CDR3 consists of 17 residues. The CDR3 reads CASSGTSGGSFTYEQYF. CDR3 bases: TGTGCCAGCAGTGGGACTAGCGGGGGGTCCTTTACCTACGAGCAGTACTTC.

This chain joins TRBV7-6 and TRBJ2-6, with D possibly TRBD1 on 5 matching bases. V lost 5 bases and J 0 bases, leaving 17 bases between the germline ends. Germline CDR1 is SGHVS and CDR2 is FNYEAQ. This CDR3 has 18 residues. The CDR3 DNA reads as TGTGCCAGCAGCGAAAGGGGAACAGGCCTCTCTGGGGCCAACGTCCTGACTTTC. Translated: CASSERGTGLSGANVLTF.

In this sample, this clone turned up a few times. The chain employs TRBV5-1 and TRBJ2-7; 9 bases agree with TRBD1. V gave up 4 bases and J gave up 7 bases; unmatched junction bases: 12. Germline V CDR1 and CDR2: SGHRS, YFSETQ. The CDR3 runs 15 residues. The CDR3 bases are TGCGCCAGCAGCCCGGGTAGGGACAGGGTGTGGGAGCAGTACTTC. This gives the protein CASSPGRDRVWEQYF.

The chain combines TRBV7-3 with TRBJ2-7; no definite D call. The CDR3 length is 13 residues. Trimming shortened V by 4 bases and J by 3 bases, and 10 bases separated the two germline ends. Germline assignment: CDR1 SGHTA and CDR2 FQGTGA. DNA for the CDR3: TGTGCCAGCAGCTCCGACGGAGTCTACGAGCAGTACTTC. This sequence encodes CASSSDGVYEQYF.